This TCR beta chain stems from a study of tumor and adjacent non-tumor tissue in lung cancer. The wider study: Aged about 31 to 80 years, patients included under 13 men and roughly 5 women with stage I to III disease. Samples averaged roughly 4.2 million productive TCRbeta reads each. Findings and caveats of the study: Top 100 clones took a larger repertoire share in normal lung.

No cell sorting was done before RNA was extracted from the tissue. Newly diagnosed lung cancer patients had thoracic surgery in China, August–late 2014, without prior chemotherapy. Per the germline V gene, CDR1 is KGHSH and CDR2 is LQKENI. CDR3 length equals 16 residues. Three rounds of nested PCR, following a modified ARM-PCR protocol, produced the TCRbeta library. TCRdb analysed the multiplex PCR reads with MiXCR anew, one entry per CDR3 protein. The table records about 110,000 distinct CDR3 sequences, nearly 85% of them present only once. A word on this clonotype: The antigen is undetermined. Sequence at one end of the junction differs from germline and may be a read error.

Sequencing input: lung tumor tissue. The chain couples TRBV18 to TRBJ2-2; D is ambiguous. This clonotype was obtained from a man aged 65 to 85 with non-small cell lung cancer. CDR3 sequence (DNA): TGTGCCATCTCACCTTGGGGTAATCCGAACACCGGGGAGCTGTTTTTT. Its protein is CAISPWGNPNTGELFF.